These 17 T cell receptor beta chains originate from one sample sequenced in a study of shared clonotypes between healthy human individuals. Using immunoSEQ multiplex PCR, the repertoire was profiled, and TCRdb retains in-frame clones only, with some absent. The sample shows 2,100,000 or so clones, 95% of them seen only once. Material: naive CD4+ T cells sorted from blood. Regarding subset: CD45RA+ positively selected. The source is a man younger than 30 in good health.

The rearrangement uses TRBV18 and TRBJ2-4; 10 nucleotides line up with TRBD2. The germline gives CDR1 KGHSH, CDR2 LQKENI. The V and J ends lost 3 bases and 0 bases, in that order; junction bases with no gene match: 11. The CDR3 loop spans 19 amino acids. This CDR3 reads CASSPPGLALTLAKNIQYF. The CDR3 DNA reads as TGTGCCAGCTCACCTCCGGGACTAGCGCTAACGTTAGCCAAAAACATTCAGTACTTC.

CDR3 DNA sequence: TGCGCCAGCAGCCACCTAGAGGGCCCCGGGGAGCTGTTTTTT. Amino acids: CASSHLEGPGELFF. The rearrangement links TRBV4-3 to TRBJ2-2; perhaps TRBD2 as D (5 bases). Trimming took off 3 bases at V and 6 bases at J, with 11 bases between the two ends. This CDR3 has 14 amino acids. From germline, CDR1 is LGHNA and CDR2 YSLEER.

V and J are TRBV6-5 and TRBJ2-7, with D possibly being TRBD1 (6 bases). With 6 bases removed from V and 2 bases from J, the gap between germline ends came to 14 bases. The V gene's germline CDR1 is MNHEY and CDR2 SVGAGI. The length of the CDR3 is 14 residues. CDR3 DNA: TGTGCCAGCAGGCCCCCACAGGGAACCTACGAGCAGTACTTC. Protein sequence: CASRPPQGTYEQYF.

This clone was found once. The chain links TRBV15 to TRBJ2-7; D is perhaps TRBD2 (6 bases). The germline V gene has CDR1 LNHNV and CDR2 YYDKDF (reference sequence). The V gene lost 7 bases and the J gene lost 2 bases, with 15 bases spanning the gap. The CDR3 runs to 14 residues. Written as DNA, the CDR3 is TGTGCCACCACCCTGGGGGGTTCGGCCTACGAGCAGTACTTC. Translation: CATTLGGSAYEQYF.

The CDR3 loop is CASSSPGTVVNEQFF. The CDR3 nucleotides are TGTGCCAGCAGTTCTCCCGGGACGGTAGTTAATGAGCAGTTCTTC. This chain links TRBV28 with TRBJ2-1, with D perhaps assigned TRBD1 or TRBD2 (5 bases each). V was pared by 4 bases and J by 7 bases, with 17 bases between. This CDR3 has 15 amino acids. The germline V gene encodes CDR1 MDHEN and CDR2 SYDVKM.

The genes are TRBV30 and TRBJ1-4, with TRBD1 matching over 7 bases. Germline CDR1 and CDR2: GTSNPN and SVGIG (reference sequence). V gave up 8 bases and J gave up 7 bases; unmatched junction bases: 4. This CDR3 region has 11 residues. The CDR3 DNA sequence: TGTGCCGGGGACAGTGCTGAAAAACTGTTTTTT. Amino acids: CAGDSAEKLFF. Based on the CDR3 plus reference TRBV30 and TRBJ1-4, the full variable domain is SQTIHQWPATLVQPVGSPLSLECTVEGTSNPNLYWYRQAAGRGLQLLFYSVGIGQISSEVPQNLSASRPQDRQFILSSKKLLLSDSGFYLCAGDSAEKLFFGSGTQLSVL.

In the case of this clone: Other nucleotide sequences from this sample produce the same CDR3. This chain connects TRBV9 to TRBJ1-6; 7 bases fit TRBD1. The CDR3 loop spans 14 amino acids. Unmatched junction bases numbered 3, after V lost 3 bases and J lost 6 bases. Germline-derived CDR1 and CDR2 are SGDLS and YYNGEE. This CDR3 reads CASSDRDSNSPLHF. CDR3 nucleotide sequence: TGTGCCAGCAGCGACCGGGACAGTAATTCACCCCTCCACTTT.

The V and J genes are TRBV11-2 and TRBJ1-2; D may be TRBD1 (5 bases). Germline CDR1 reads SGHAT; CDR2 reads FQNNGV. The CDR3 is 13 residues long. Trimming cost V 5 bases and J 4 bases, with 11 bases left between them. CDR3 region: CASSPRQSYGYTF. The DNA for the CDR3 is TGTGCCAGCAGCCCCCGACAGAGCTATGGCTACACCTTC. Complete variable domain (other parts from reference TRBV11-2 and TRBJ1-2): EAGVAQSPRYKIIEKRQSVAFWCNPISGHATLYWYQQILGQGPKLLIQFQNNGVVDDSQLPKDRFSAERLKGVDSTLKIQPAKLEDSAVYLCASSPRQSYGYTFGSGTRLTVV.

The chain uses TRBV6-5 and TRBJ1-5; a possible D gene is TRBD1 (6 bases). V lost 4 bases to trimming and J lost 0 bases, with 10 bases between them. Germline V gene lookup returns CDR1 MNHEY and CDR2 SVGAGI. This CDR3 is 15 amino acids long. DNA for the CDR3: TGTGCCAGCAGTTCCACAGGGAATAGCAATCAGCCCCAGCATTTT. Encoded protein: CASSSTGNSNQPQHF.

The chain links TRBV5-4 to TRBJ1-2; D is possibly TRBD1 (6 bases). The germline gives CDR1 SGHNT, CDR2 YYREEE (reference sequence). CDR3 length: 15 amino acids. V lost 3 bases and J 7 bases, leaving 19 bases between the germline ends. The CDR3 DNA is TGTGCCAGCAGCTCCTTGGGGGGCGCACCTACTGGCTACACCTTC. Translating it yields CASSSLGGAPTGYTF.

This chain joins TRBV28 and TRBJ1-5; D remains unclear. V lost 4 bases to trimming and J lost 2 bases, with 12 bases between them. The CDR3 has 15 amino acids. Germline CDR1 reads MDHEN; CDR2 reads SYDVKM. CDR3 sequence (DNA): TGTGCCAGCAGTTCCCCGGCGGTCGGCAATCAGCCCCAGCATTTT. This translates into CASSSPAVGNQPQHF.

The genes are TRBV10-2 and TRBJ2-5; 15 bases match TRBD2. Germline loops: CDR1 WSHSY, CDR2 SAAADI. The CDR3 length is 16 residues. V lost 4 bases and J lost 7; bases outside the gene matches: 7. Here the CDR3 reads CASSGGTSGGRGTQYF. The CDR3 DNA reads as TGCGCCAGCAGTGGCGGGACTAGCGGGGGGAGGGGGACCCAGTACTTC.

The J gene is TRBJ1-1, the V gene TRBV6-6; a weak D match, TRBD1 (5 bases). In germline, CDR1 is MNHNY, CDR2 SVGAGI (reference sequence). The CDR3 has 15 residues. The ends were cut back, 5 bases at V and 0 bases at J, with 13 bases in the middle. CDR3 coding DNA: TGTGCCAGCAGTCGGGACGGGTTCGTGAACACTGAAGCTTTCTTT. This sequence encodes CASSRDGFVNTEAFF.

The table lists this clone with a count of one. This chain uses TRBV21-1 with TRBJ2-3; the table gives TRBD2 as D, unverified against the DNA. TRBV21-1 is labeled a pseudogene. CDR3 length equals 19 residues. CDR3 DNA sequence: TGTGCCAGCAGCAAAGTGGCTAGCGGGGGAGGTTGGAGCACAGATACGCAGTATTTT. Its protein is CASSKVASGGGWSTDTQYF.

V and J are TRBV7-2 and TRBJ2-1; 9 bases are shared with TRBD2. CDR3 length: 15 residues. Germline V CDR1 and CDR2: SGHTA, FQGNSA. Unmatched junction bases numbered 11, after V lost 5 bases and J lost 9 bases. The CDR3 here is CASSGRRLAVVEQFF. In nucleotides, the CDR3 is TGTGCCAGCAGCGGACGGAGACTAGCGGTTGTTGAGCAGTTCTTC.

The chain recombines TRBV7-3 with TRBJ2-7; 8 nucleotides agree with TRBD2. CDR1 and CDR2 from the germline V gene are SGHTA and FQGTGA. Trimming cost V 3 bases and J 2 bases; bases outside gene matches: 6. The CDR3 is made up of 15 amino acids. This CDR3 is CASSLSGGWAYEQYF. CDR3 in DNA: TGTGCCAGCAGCTTGAGCGGGGGATGGGCCTACGAGCAGTACTTC.

This chain uses TRBV30 with TRBJ1-2, with 9 positions matching TRBD1. Germline V lookup: CDR1 GTSNPN, CDR2 SVGIG (reference sequence). The V segment lost 5 bases and the J segment 7 bases; nucleotides outside the gene matches: 8. The CDR3 length is 13 residues. CDR3 sequence reads: CAWEVTGGTGYTF. The DNA for the CDR3 is TGTGCCTGGGAGGTGACAGGGGGAACTGGCTACACCTTC. Full variable domain (remainder filled in from reference TRBV30 and TRBJ1-2): SQTIHQWPATLVQPVGSPLSLECTVEGTSNPNLYWYRQAAGRGLQLLFYSVGIGQISSEVPQNLSASRPQDRQFILSSKKLLLSDSGFYLCAWEVTGGTGYTFGSGTRLTVV.